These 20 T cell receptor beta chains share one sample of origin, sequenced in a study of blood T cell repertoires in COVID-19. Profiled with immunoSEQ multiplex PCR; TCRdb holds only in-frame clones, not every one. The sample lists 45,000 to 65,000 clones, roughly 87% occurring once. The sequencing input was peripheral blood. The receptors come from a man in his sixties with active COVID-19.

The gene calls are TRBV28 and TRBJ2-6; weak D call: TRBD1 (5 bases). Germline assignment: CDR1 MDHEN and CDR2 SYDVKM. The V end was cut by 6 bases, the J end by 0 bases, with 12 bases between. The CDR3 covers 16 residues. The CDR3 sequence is CASRDTRFSGANVLTF. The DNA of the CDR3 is TGTGCCAGCAGGGACACGAGATTCTCTGGGGCCAACGTCCTGACTTTC. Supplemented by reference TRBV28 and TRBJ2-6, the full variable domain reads DVKVTQSSRYLVKRTGEKVFLECVQDMDHENMFWYRQDPGLGLRLIYFSYDVKMKEKGDIPEGYSVSREKKERFSLILESASTNQTSMYLCASRDTRFSGANVLTFGAGSRLTVL.

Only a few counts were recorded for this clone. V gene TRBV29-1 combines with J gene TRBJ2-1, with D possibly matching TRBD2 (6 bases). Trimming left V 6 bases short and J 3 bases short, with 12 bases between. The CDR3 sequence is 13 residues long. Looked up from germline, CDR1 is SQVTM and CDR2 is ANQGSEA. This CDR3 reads CSVQKAGYNEQFF. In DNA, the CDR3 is TGCAGCGTACAAAAAGCGGGCTACAATGAGCAGTTCTTC.

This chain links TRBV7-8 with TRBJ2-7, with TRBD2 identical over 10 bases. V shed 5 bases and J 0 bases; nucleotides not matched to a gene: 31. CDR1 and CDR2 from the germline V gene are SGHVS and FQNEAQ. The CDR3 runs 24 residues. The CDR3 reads CASSPRPPAGGGRGLPGSSYEQYF. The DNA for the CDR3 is TGTGCCAGCAGCCCCCGCCCCCCAGCGGGAGGGGGCCGCGGGTTGCCTGGGAGCTCCTACGAGCAGTACTTC.

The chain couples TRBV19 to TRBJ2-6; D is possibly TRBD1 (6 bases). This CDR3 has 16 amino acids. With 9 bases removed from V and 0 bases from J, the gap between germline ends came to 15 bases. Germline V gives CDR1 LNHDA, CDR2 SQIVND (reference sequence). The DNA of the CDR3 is TGTGCCAGCAAGGACAGCAGTCTCTCTGGGGCCAACGTCCTGACTTTC. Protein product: CASKDSSLSGANVLTF.

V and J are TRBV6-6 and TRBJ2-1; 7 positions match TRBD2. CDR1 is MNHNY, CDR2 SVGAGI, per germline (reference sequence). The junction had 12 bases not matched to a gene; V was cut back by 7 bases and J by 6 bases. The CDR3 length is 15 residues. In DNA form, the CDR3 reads TGTGCCAGCACCAAGATCGAGCGGGATGTCAATGAGCAGTTCTTC. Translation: CASTKIERDVNEQFF.

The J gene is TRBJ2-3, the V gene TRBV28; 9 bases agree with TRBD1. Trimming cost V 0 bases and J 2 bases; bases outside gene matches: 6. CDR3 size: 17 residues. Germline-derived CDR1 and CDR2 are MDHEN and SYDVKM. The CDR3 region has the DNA TGTGCCAGCAGTTTATGGCAGACAGGGGGTTACACAGATACGCAGTATTTT. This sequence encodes CASSLWQTGGYTDTQYF. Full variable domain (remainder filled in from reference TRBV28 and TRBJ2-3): DVKVTQSSRYLVKRTGEKVFLECVQDMDHENMFWYRQDPGLGLRLIYFSYDVKMKEKGDIPEGYSVSREKKERFSLILESASTNQTSMYLCASSLWQTGGYTDTQYFGPGTRLTVL.

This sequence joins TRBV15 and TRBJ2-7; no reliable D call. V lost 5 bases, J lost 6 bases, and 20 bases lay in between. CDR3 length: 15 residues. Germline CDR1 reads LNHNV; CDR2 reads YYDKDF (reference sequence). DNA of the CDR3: TGTGCCACCAGCCAATCCCTCGGTCGGGTCTCCGAGCAGTACTTC. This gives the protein CATSQSLGRVSEQYF. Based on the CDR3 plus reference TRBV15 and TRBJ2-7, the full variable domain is DAMVIQNPRYQVTQFGKPVTLSCSQTLNHNVMYWYQQKSSQAPKLLFHYYDKDFNNEADTPDNFQSRRPNTSFCFLDIRSPGLGDTAMYLCATSQSLGRVSEQYFGPGTRLTVT.

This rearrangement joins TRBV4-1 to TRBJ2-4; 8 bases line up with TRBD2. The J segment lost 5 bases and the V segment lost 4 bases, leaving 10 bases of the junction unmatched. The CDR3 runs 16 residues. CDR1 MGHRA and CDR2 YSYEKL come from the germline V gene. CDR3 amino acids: CASSPGGARFENIQYF. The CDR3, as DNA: TGCGCCAGCAGCCCCGGGGGGGCCCGGTTTGAAAACATTCAGTACTTC.

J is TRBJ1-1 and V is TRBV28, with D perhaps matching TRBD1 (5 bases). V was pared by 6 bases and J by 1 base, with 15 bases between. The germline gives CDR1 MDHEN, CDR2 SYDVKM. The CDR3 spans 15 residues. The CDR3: CASSPRGGGNTEAFF. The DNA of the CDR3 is TGTGCCAGCAGCCCCCGCGGGGGAGGGAACACTGAAGCTTTCTTT.

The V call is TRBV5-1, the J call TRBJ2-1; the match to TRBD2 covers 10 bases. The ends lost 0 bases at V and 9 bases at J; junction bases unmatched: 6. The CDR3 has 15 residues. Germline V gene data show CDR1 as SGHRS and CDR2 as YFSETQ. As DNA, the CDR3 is TGCGCCAGCAGCTTGGCCAGCGGGAGGGCCAGTGAGCAGTTCTTC. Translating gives CASSLASGRASEQFF.

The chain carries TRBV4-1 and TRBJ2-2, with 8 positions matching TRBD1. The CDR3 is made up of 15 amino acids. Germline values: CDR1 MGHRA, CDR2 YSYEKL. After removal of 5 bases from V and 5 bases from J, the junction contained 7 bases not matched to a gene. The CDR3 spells CASSYRDRQTGELFF. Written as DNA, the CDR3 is TGCGCCAGCAGCTACCGGGACAGGCAAACCGGGGAGCTGTTTTTT.

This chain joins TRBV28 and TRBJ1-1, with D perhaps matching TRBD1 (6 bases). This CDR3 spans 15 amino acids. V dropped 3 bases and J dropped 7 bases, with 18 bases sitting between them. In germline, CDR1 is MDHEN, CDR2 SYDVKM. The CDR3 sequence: CASSFPGTPNREAFF. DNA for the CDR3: TGTGCCAGCAGTTTTCCTGGGACACCCAACCGTGAAGCTTTCTTT.

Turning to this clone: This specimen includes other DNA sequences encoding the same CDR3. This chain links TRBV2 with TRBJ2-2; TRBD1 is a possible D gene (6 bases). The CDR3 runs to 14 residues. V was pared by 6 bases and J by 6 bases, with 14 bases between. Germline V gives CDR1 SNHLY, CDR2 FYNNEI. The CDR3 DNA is TGTGCCAGCAGACCCGGACAGATGTCCGGGGAGCTGTTTTTT. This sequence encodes CASRPGQMSGELFF.

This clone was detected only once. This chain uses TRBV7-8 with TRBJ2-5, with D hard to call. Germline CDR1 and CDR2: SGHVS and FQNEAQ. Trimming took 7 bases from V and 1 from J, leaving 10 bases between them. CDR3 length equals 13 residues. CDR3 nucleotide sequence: TGTGCCAGCACCATGACTCGCCAAGAGACCCAGTACTTC. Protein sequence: CASTMTRQETQYF. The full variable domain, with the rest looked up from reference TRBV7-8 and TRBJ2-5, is GAGVSQSPRYKVAKRGQDVALRCDPISGHVSLFWYQQALGQGPEFLTYFQNEAQLDKSGLPSDRFFAERPEGSVSTLKIQRTQQEDSAVYLCASTMTRQETQYFGPGTRLLVL.

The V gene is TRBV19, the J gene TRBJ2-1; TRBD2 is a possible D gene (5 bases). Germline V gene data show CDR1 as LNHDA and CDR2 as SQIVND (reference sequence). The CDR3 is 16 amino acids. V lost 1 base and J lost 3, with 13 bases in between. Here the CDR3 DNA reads TGTGCCAGTAGTATAGGGGGAGAAACCTACTACAATGAGCAGTTCTTC. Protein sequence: CASSIGGETYYNEQFF.

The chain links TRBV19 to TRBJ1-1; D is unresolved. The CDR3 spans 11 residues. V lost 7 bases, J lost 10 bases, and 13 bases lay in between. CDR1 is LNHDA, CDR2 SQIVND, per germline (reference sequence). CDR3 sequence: CASNQASRAFF. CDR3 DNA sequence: TGTGCCAGTAATCAGGCCTCGAGAGCTTTCTTT.

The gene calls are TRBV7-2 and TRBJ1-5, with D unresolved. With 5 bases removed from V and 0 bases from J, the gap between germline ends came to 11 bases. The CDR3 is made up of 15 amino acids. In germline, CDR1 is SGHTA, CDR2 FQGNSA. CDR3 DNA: TGTGCCAGCAGCACGAACGGGATTAGCAATCAGCCCCAGCATTTT. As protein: CASSTNGISNQPQHF. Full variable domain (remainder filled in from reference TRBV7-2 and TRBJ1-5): GAGVSQSPSNKVTEKGKDVELRCDPISGHTALYWYRQSLGQGLEFLIYFQGNSAPDKSGLPSDRFSAERTGGSVSTLTIQRTQQEDSAVYLCASSTNGISNQPQHFGDGTRLSIL.

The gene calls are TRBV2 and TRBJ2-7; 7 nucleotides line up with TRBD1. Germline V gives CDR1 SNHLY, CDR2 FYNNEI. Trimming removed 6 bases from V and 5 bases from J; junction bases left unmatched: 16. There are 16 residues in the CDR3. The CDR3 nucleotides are TGTGCCAGCAGCGGTTTTGGACAGGCATTCTTGGACGAGCAGTACTTC. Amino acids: CASSGFGQAFLDEQYF.

The CDR3 coding sequence is TGTGCCAGCAGCCTGACTTCAGCTAGCACAGATACGCAGTATTTT. This gives the protein CASSLTSASTDTQYF. This chain joins TRBV7-7 and TRBJ2-3; unclear D gene. The CDR3 has 15 residues. Deletions cut 5 bases from V and 0 bases from J, with 12 bases between. Germline CDR1 and CDR2: SSHAT and FNYEAQ (reference sequence). The variable domain in full, with the rest retrieved from reference TRBV7-7 and TRBJ2-3, is GAGVSQSPRYKVTKRGQDVTLRCDPISSHATLYWYQQALGQGPEFLTYFNYEAQPDKSGLPSDRFSAERPEGSISTLTIQRTEQRDSAMYRCASSLTSASTDTQYFGPGTRLTVL.

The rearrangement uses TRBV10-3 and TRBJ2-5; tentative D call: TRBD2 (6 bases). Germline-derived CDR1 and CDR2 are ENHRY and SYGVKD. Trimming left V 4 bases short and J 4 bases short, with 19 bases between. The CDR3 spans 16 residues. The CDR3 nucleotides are TGTGCCATCAGTGCTCGTTTGGAGGGCGGAGGAGAGACCCAGTACTTC. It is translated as CAISARLEGGGETQYF.